The 27 T cell receptor beta chains below all came from one sample that was sequenced in a study of blood T cell repertoires in COVID-19. Profiled with immunoSEQ multiplex PCR; TCRdb holds only in-frame clones, not every one. The repertoire holds approximately 45,000 clones, with about 85% as singletons. Sequencing was done on a sample of peripheral blood. These TCRs come from a human donor in a cohort sampled during active COVID-19.

The chain has TRBV2 and TRBJ1-5; 7 bases line up with TRBD1. The CDR3 consists of 16 residues. Germline lookup yields CDR1 SNHLY and CDR2 FYNNEI. V gave up 3 bases and J gave up 4 bases; unmatched junction bases: 9. The CDR3 sequence is CASSDPTGTMNQPQHF. The CDR3 coding sequence is TGTGCCAGCAGTGACCCGACAGGGACCATGAATCAGCCCCAGCATTTT.

The chain recombines TRBV28 with TRBJ1-1; no clear D gene. There are 16 residues in the CDR3. Trimming left V 5 bases short and J 0 bases short, with 16 bases between. Germline V gene lookup returns CDR1 MDHEN and CDR2 SYDVKM. The chain's CDR3 is CASSAWGVTMNTEAFF. The CDR3 nucleotides read TGTGCCAGCAGTGCGTGGGGTGTGACTATGAACACTGAAGCTTTCTTT. Using reference TRBV28 and TRBJ1-1 for the parts outside the CDR3, the full variable domain is DVKVTQSSRYLVKRTGEKVFLECVQDMDHENMFWYRQDPGLGLRLIYFSYDVKMKEKGDIPEGYSVSREKKERFSLILESASTNQTSMYLCASSAWGVTMNTEAFFGQGTRLTVV.

The chain uses TRBV6-2 or TRBV6-3 and TRBJ2-2, with D tentatively TRBD1 (6 bases). The CDR3 covers 16 residues. V was clipped by 2 bases and J by 1 base, with 11 bases between them. Germline CDR1 reads MNHEY; CDR2 reads SVGEGT. The CDR3 DNA reads TGTGCCAGCAGTTACGGGGCACAGGGGAACACCGGGGAGCTGTTTTTT. Translating it yields CASSYGAQGNTGELFF.

This sequence joins TRBV10-3 and TRBJ2-5, with 9 bases aligning to TRBD1. Trimming at V came to 5 bases and at J to 5 bases, leaving 9 bases not matched to a gene. CDR1 is ENHRY and CDR2 is SYGVKD in the germline V gene. The CDR3 runs to 15 residues. The CDR3 spells CAISKTGGSEETQYF. CDR3 DNA sequence: TGTGCCATCAGTAAAACAGGGGGCAGTGAGGAGACCCAGTACTTC.

CDR3 loop: CASSEATDSTKTQYF. As DNA, the CDR3 is TGTGCCAGCAGTGAAGCTACGGACTCGACAAAGACCCAGTACTTC. This chain links TRBV6-1 with TRBJ2-5; tentatively, D is TRBD2 (5 bases). Germline CDR1 reads MNHNS; CDR2 reads SASEGT. V was trimmed by 0 bases and J by 6 bases, leaving 14 bases between them. The CDR3 totals 15 residues.

The chain carries TRBV19 and TRBJ1-3; possibly TRBD1 for D (6 bases). The CDR3 runs to 15 residues. CDR1 is LNHDA and CDR2 is SQIVND in the germline V gene (reference sequence). The V and J ends lost 8 bases and 5 bases respectively, with 19 bases between them. CDR3 in amino acids: CASQTDRSGRNTIYF. In nucleotides, the CDR3 is TGTGCCAGTCAGACAGACAGGTCGGGAAGAAACACCATATATTTT.

Only one count was recorded for this clone. V and J are TRBV4-1 and TRBJ2-3; a possible D gene is TRBD1 (6 bases). With 4 bases removed from V and 3 bases from J, the gap between germline ends came to 14 bases. CDR3 length: 15 residues. Germline CDR1 is MGHRA and CDR2 is YSYEKL. This chain's CDR3 is CASSPTGQTTDTQYF. The CDR3 nucleotides read TGCGCCAGCAGCCCGACGGGACAAACGACAGATACGCAGTATTTT.

This chain links TRBV20-1 with TRBJ2-1; D gene ambiguous. Between the trimmed V and J ends, which lost 6 bases and 13 bases, there was a span of 10 bases. Germline V gene data show CDR1 as DFQATT and CDR2 as SNEGSKA (reference sequence). This CDR3 is built from 9 residues. The CDR3 nucleotides are TGCAGTGCCACCACAAGACAGTTCTTC. Translation: CSATTRQFF.

The chain couples TRBV9 to TRBJ2-1; 15 bases are shared with TRBD2. This CDR3 is built from 19 residues. The germline V gene has CDR1 SGDLS and CDR2 YYNGEE. The junction had 12 bases not matched to a gene; V was cut back by 0 bases and J by 8 bases. The CDR3 sequence: CASSVEKGLAGGPRDEQFF. The CDR3 DNA is TGTGCCAGCAGCGTAGAAAAGGGACTAGCGGGAGGCCCCAGGGATGAGCAGTTCTTC.

V is TRBV10-2 and J is TRBJ2-1; D gene unclear. The V end was cut by 8 bases, the J end by 5 bases, with 7 bases between. There are 11 residues in the CDR3. The germline CDR1 and CDR2 sequences are WSHSY and SAAADI. For the CDR3, the DNA is TGCGCCAGCTCCTTCGACAATGAGCAGTTCTTC. Translating gives CASSFDNEQFF.

The rearrangement joins TRBV10-2 to TRBJ1-5; 8 bases are a match to TRBD1. The CDR3 length is 14 residues. Germline trimming cut 6 bases from V and 3 bases from J; bases unmatched to any gene: 4. Germline V gene lookup returns CDR1 WSHSY and CDR2 SAAADI. The CDR3 DNA reads TGCGCCAGCAGCCGGGACAGGAACAATCAGCCCCAGCATTTT. Translation gives CASSRDRNNQPQHF.

The chain employs TRBV2 and TRBJ2-3; 10 nucleotides match TRBD2. The CDR3 is 15 residues long. V shed 1 base and J 4 bases; nucleotides not matched to a gene: 2. Per germline, CDR1 SNHLY and CDR2 FYNNEI. Here the CDR3 reads CASSEGLAGADTQYF. DNA for the CDR3: TGTGCCAGCAGTGAAGGTCTAGCGGGAGCAGATACGCAGTATTTT.

This clone is a singleton in its sample. V and J are TRBV3-1 (or the pseudogene TRBV3-2) and TRBJ2-7; 10 bases fit TRBD1. Trimming cost V 3 bases and J 5 bases; bases outside gene matches: 4. Germline assignment: CDR1 LGHDT and CDR2 YNNKEL (reference sequence). This CDR3 region has 14 residues. The CDR3 is CASSHDRGPDEQYF. The CDR3 nucleotides are TGTGCCAGCAGCCATGACAGGGGGCCCGACGAGCAGTACTTC.

The V gene is TRBV9, the J gene TRBJ2-1; 7 positions match TRBD1. The CDR3 is made up of 15 amino acids. Looked up from germline, CDR1 is SGDLS and CDR2 is YYNGEE. V shed 5 bases and J 6 bases; nucleotides not matched to a gene: 11. CDR3 DNA sequence: TGTGCCAGCAGTGAAGACCGGGACAGTATCAATGAGCAGTTCTTC. Translation: CASSEDRDSINEQFF. The whole variable domain, filled in from reference TRBV9 and TRBJ2-1, reads DSGVTQTPKHLITATGQRVTLRCSPRSGDLSVYWYQQSLDQGLQFLIQYYNGEERAKGNILERFSAQQFPDLHSELNLSSLELGDSALYFCASSEDRDSINEQFFGPGTRLTVL.

This chain links TRBV19 with TRBJ1-5, with no clear D. The CDR3 totals 13 residues. V lost 0 bases and J 5 bases, leaving 5 bases between the germline ends. Germline lookup yields CDR1 LNHDA and CDR2 SQIVND (reference sequence). This CDR3 reads CASSIDLYQPQHF. The CDR3 coding sequence is TGTGCCAGTAGTATAGACCTTTATCAGCCCCAGCATTTT.

This clone occurred once. The J gene is TRBJ2-2, the V gene TRBV5-1; maybe TRBD1 (6 bases). Per germline, CDR1 SGHRS and CDR2 YFSETQ. There are 14 residues in the CDR3. V gave up 4 bases and J gave up 4 bases, with 11 bases separating them. CDR3 in amino acids: CASSPTGFTGELFF. The CDR3 region has the DNA TGCGCCAGCAGCCCAACAGGGTTCACCGGGGAGCTGTTTTTT. The entire variable domain, with the rest obtained from reference TRBV5-1 and TRBJ2-2, is as follows: KAGVTQTPRYLIKTRGQQVTLSCSPISGHRSVSWYQQTPGQGLQFLFEYFSETQRNKGNFPGRFSGRQFSNSRSEMNVSTLELGDSALYLCASSPTGFTGELFFGEGSRLTVL.

The chain has TRBV7-2 and TRBJ1-6; D is perhaps TRBD1 (6 bases). From germline, CDR1 is SGHTA and CDR2 FQGNSA. V lost 5 bases and J 7 bases, leaving 18 bases between the germline ends. This CDR3 has 16 residues. The CDR3 bases are TGTGCCAGCAGCCCCCAACAGGGAGTAAAGAATTCACCCCTCCACTTT. Translation gives CASSPQQGVKNSPLHF.

The V call is TRBV5-1, the J call TRBJ2-7; D not certain. The CDR3 is 14 amino acids. CDR1 SGHRS and CDR2 YFSETQ come from the germline V gene. The V end was cut by 3 bases, the J end by 5 bases, with 15 bases between. In DNA, the CDR3 is TGCGCCAGCAGCTCTGGAGAGGCCATCAACGAGCAGTACTTC. This translates into CASSSGEAINEQYF.

The sample holds one count of this clone. Because the CDR3's place on the DNA is in doubt, the DNA is left out and the CDR3 is given as listed by TCRdb. The chain recombines TRBV21-1 with TRBJ2-7; no DNA check was done on the table's D call, TRBD1. TRBV21-1 is a listed pseudogene. The CDR3 is 18 residues long, ends included. The CDR3 sequence is CASSRPFGPGTGLYEQYF.

This rearrangement joins TRBV9 to TRBJ2-7, with 9 bases matching TRBD1. This CDR3 is built from 15 residues. From germline, CDR1 is SGDLS and CDR2 YYNGEE. V gave up 4 bases and J gave up 4 bases; unmatched junction bases: 9. The CDR3 coding sequence is TGTGCCAGCAGCCCGGACAGGGGACGGCTTTACGAGCAGTACTTC. Translating gives CASSPDRGRLYEQYF.

The genes are TRBV7-2 and TRBJ1-2; the D gene is possibly TRBD1 (6 bases). Trimming took 5 bases from V and 4 from J, leaving 20 bases between them. Germline V CDR1 and CDR2: SGHTA, FQGNSA. This CDR3 is built from 16 residues. The CDR3 here is CASSPRGTGSVYGYTF. The CDR3, as DNA: TGTGCCAGCAGCCCCCGGGGCACAGGGAGCGTCTATGGCTACACCTTC.

The chain carries TRBV5-6 and TRBJ2-3, with D possibly being TRBD2 (6 bases). Germline V gives CDR1 SGHDT, CDR2 YYEEEE. Trimming shortened V by 4 bases and J by 3 bases, and 15 bases separated the two germline ends. This CDR3 has 15 amino acids. The CDR3 protein is CASSRGTAGTDTQYF. The CDR3 region has the DNA TGTGCCAGCAGCCGAGGGACCGCGGGGACAGATACGCAGTATTTT.

This chain uses TRBV3-1 (or the pseudogene TRBV3-2) with TRBJ2-4; 8 bases fit TRBD2. The CDR3 totals 14 residues. J was trimmed by 3 bases and V by 7 bases; bases with no gene match: 5. The germline V gene has CDR1 LGHDT and CDR2 YNNKEL (reference sequence). CDR3 residues: CASTQRGFKNIQYF. The CDR3 DNA is TGTGCCAGCACCCAGCGGGGGTTCAAAAACATTCAGTACTTC.

This clone was seen a handful of times. The V and J genes are TRBV15 and TRBJ1-5, with TRBD1 as a possible D gene (5 bases). In germline, CDR1 is LNHNV, CDR2 YYDKDF (reference sequence). This CDR3 is built from 17 residues. The germline V and J ends were trimmed by 0 bases and 0 bases, with 12 bases remaining between them. The CDR3 loop reads CATSRDLGGDSNQPQHF. The CDR3 coding sequence is TGTGCCACCAGCAGAGATCTGGGAGGGGATAGCAATCAGCCCCAGCATTTT.

This chain links TRBV5-1 with TRBJ2-7, with 14 bases lining up with TRBD2. The germline V gene has CDR1 SGHRS and CDR2 YFSETQ. The CDR3 has 18 residues. Unmatched junction bases numbered 11, after V lost 4 bases and J lost 2 bases. The CDR3 sequence is CASSRGTSGSWNTYEQYF. The CDR3 DNA reads TGCGCCAGCAGCCGCGGGACTAGCGGGAGTTGGAACACCTACGAGCAGTACTTC.

The chain carries TRBV2 and TRBJ1-2; unclear D gene. The CDR3 has 15 residues. Germline V lookup: CDR1 SNHLY, CDR2 FYNNEI. The V and J ends lost 3 bases and 4 bases respectively, with 15 bases between them. CDR3 amino acids: CASSDRGYLSYGYTF. The CDR3 DNA sequence: TGTGCCAGCAGTGATCGAGGCTACTTGTCCTATGGCTACACCTTC.

V gene TRBV7-2 combines with J gene TRBJ2-2, with D perhaps matching TRBD2 (6 bases). This CDR3 is built from 15 residues. V was shortened by 5 bases and J by 1 base, with 11 bases between the two germline ends. Germline CDR1 is SGHTA and CDR2 is FQGNSA. Here the CDR3 reads CASSLYSGNTGELFF. The CDR3 DNA follows: TGTGCCAGCAGCCTCTATAGCGGGAACACCGGGGAGCTGTTTTTT.